This TCR beta chain was sequenced in a study of beta chain features in type 1 diabetes. Study-wide points: The question of HLA type influencing TCRB rearrangement was one that remained unresolved here.

Germline V gene sequence: CDR1 SGHRS, CDR2 YFSETQ. V gave up 1 base and J gave up 5 bases; unmatched junction bases: 4. The CDR3 length is 14 residues. The entirety of the isolated RNA underwent reverse transcription, so expressed TCRB transcripts were sequenced. Profiled with immunoSEQ multiplex PCR; TCRdb holds only in-frame clones, not every one. The sample shows about 410,000 clones, about 15% of them seen only once. Concerning this clone itself: Its antigen is unknown.

This receptor was identified in a man between 25 and 39 years old in good health. The V gene is TRBV5-1, the J gene TRBJ2-3, with 7 nucleotides matching TRBD1. Material: naive CD4+ T cells from blood. For the CDR3, the DNA is TGCGCCAGCAGCTTGAACAGGGGAGTAGATACGCAGTATTTT. Residues: CASSLNRGVDTQYF.